This record covers a single T cell receptor beta chain. This sample was taken from a study of cytomegalovirus exposure and HLA in healthy donors. Across the whole study: Out of 150 million to 200 million T cells, an earlier analysis found 117 million unique TCR beta sequences in total.

CDR1 and CDR2 from the germline V gene are WNHNN and SYGVQD (reference sequence). Germline trimming cut 3 bases from V and 2 bases from J; bases unmatched to any gene: 7. The CDR3 is 16 residues long. Use of 60 Vbeta and 13 Jbeta primers characterized the PCR. The data were produced by immunoSEQ multiplex PCR, yet TCRdb's version contains in-frame clones alone and is incomplete. The repertoire holds tens of thousands of clones, over 75% seen once, with about 10% in the top ten. Healthy bone marrow donors formed the donor group. The chain employs TRBV10-1 and TRBJ2-7; 10 positions match TRBD1. The sample was PBMCs. The receptor was isolated from a female donor in good health and CMV-seronegative. CDR3 in amino acids: CASSEPGQGTPYEQYF. The CDR3 DNA reads as TGCGCCAGCAGTGAACCGGGACAGGGGACTCCCTACGAGCAGTACTTC.